This T cell receptor beta chain was obtained from a study of T cells in localized non-small cell lung cancer. Repertoires were generated with immunoSEQ multiplex PCR, while TCRdb's copy carries only in-frame clones and drops some. The sample comprises about 40,000 clones, 85% to 90% of which are singletons, and 3.5% rests with the top ten. CDR1 is LNHDA and CDR2 is SQIVND in the germline V gene (reference sequence). The CDR3 is 14 residues long. Between the trimmed V and J ends, which lost 2 bases and 0 bases, there was a span of 7 bases. This sequence was found in a man between 18 and 50 years old with stage I lung adenocarcinoma. The chain couples TRBV19 to TRBJ1-1, with D unresolved. Here the sequenced sample was peripheral blood, taken before any cancer treatment. CDR3 DNA sequence: TGTGCCAGTAGTATACTGGGCCTGAACACTGAAGCTTTCTTT. This gives the protein CASSILGLNTEAFF.